This paragraph covers one T cell receptor (beta chain) sequence. As processed by the authors: By means of reference gene primer amplification, nucleated cell counts were estimated. Sequencing used immunoSEQ multiplex PCR; TCRdb keeps in-frame clones, though not all of them. V and J calls and clone size are those listed in that table; D and trimming were worked out from the DNA. The sample includes 200,000 to 300,000 clones, about 80% of them seen just once. This sample was included in a study of blood T cell repertoires in COVID-19. Study-level background: Sites across the United States, Italy and Spain contributed samples from acute and convalescent COVID-19. In each case, the material was cDNA or gDNA derived from T cells, B-cell-depleted T cells, or PBMCs.

CDR1 is SNHLY, CDR2 FYNNEI, per germline. The CDR3 sequence is 14 residues long. V and J are TRBV2 and TRBJ1-3, with D unclear. Sequenced input: peripheral blood. The source of this sequence is a man under 40 who had recovered from COVID-19. For the CDR3, the DNA is TGTGCTTCACGGTACGGGAGCTCTGGAAACACCATATATTTT. Translation gives CASRYGSSGNTIYF.